This entry lists 25 T cell receptor beta chains sequenced from one sample in a study of blood T cell repertoires in COVID-19. Produced via immunoSEQ multiplex PCR; TCRdb's table is partial and in-frame only. The sample has under 200,000 clones, 65% to 85% seen once. Sequencing was performed on PBMCs or T cells enriched from blood (not recorded which). The receptors originated from a woman aged 60-75 years who had recovered from COVID-19.

This clone showed up just once. This sequence joins TRBV5-5 and TRBJ1-5; D is ambiguous. Germline loops: CDR1 SGHKS, CDR2 YYEKEE (reference sequence). This CDR3 is 15 amino acids long. Trimming shortened V by 5 bases and J by 2 bases, and 14 bases separated the two germline ends. CDR3 amino acids: CASRPGGLGNQPQHF. The CDR3, as DNA: TGTGCCAGCAGGCCCGGCGGCCTCGGCAATCAGCCCCAGCATTTT.

The V gene is TRBV5-1, the J gene TRBJ2-3, with TRBD2 as a possible D gene (6 bases). Trimming removed 4 bases from V and 2 bases from J, with 20 bases in between. Per germline, CDR1 SGHRS and CDR2 YFSETQ. This CDR3 contains 17 residues. CDR3 region: CASSPGVRSDVTDTQYF. CDR3 DNA: TGCGCCAGCAGCCCGGGGGTAAGGAGTGATGTCACAGATACGCAGTATTTT.

J is TRBJ1-6 and V is TRBV3-1 (or the pseudogene TRBV3-2); possibly TRBD1 for D (5 bases). The germline V gene has CDR1 LGHDT and CDR2 YNNKEL (reference sequence). The CDR3 has 13 residues. Trimming pared 4 bases from V and 14 bases from J, leaving 15 bases between. The CDR3 DNA sequence: TGTGCCAGCAGCCCGAGCGCAGGGCCCACCCTCCACTTT. This sequence encodes CASSPSAGPTLHF.

V gene TRBV19 combines with J gene TRBJ2-2; 7 bases agree with TRBD1. Germline assignment: CDR1 LNHDA and CDR2 SQIVND (reference sequence). The length of the CDR3 is 15 residues. Trimming cost V 9 bases and J 1 base; bases outside gene matches: 8. CDR3 loop: CASRDRALNTGELFF. CDR3 coding DNA: TGTGCCAGCCGGGACAGAGCTTTGAACACCGGGGAGCTGTTTTTT.

The chain couples TRBV30 to TRBJ1-2; D gene ambiguous. Trimming pared 3 bases from V and 4 bases from J, leaving 9 bases between. This CDR3 comprises 12 residues. The germline V gene encodes CDR1 GTSNPN and CDR2 SVGIG (reference sequence). As DNA, the CDR3 is TGTGCCTGGAGCACAGATTCCTATGGCTACACCTTC. It yields the protein CAWSTDSYGYTF.

The rearrangement links TRBV5-1 to TRBJ1-1; a weak D match, TRBD1 (6 bases). Germline CDR1 reads SGHRS; CDR2 reads YFSETQ. V was shortened by 3 bases and J by 1 base, with 10 bases between the two germline ends. This CDR3 region has 14 residues. The CDR3 DNA follows: TGCGCCAGCAGCTCCGGGGGGGCGAACACTGAAGCTTTCTTT. Protein product: CASSSGGANTEAFF.

The chain uses TRBV7-9 and TRBJ2-3; 13 bases fit TRBD2. Germline CDR1 SEHNR, CDR2 FQNEAQ (reference sequence). This CDR3 region has 17 residues. V lost 4 bases to trimming and J lost 6 bases; unmatched junction nucleotides: 10. In nucleotides, the CDR3 is TGTGCCAGCAGCTCTGTTGGACTAGCGGGAGTAGGGGATACGCAGTATTTT. As protein: CASSSVGLAGVGDTQYF.

This sequence joins TRBV3-1 (or the pseudogene TRBV3-2) and TRBJ1-2; a weak D match, TRBD1 (5 bases). Germline CDR1 is LGHDT and CDR2 is YNNKEL (reference sequence). The length of the CDR3 is 12 residues. V was shortened by 5 bases and J by 8 bases, with 12 bases between the two germline ends. The CDR3 spells CASSSQGGGYTF. CDR3 bases: TGTGCCAGCAGCTCCCAGGGAGGGGGCTACACCTTC.

This sequence joins TRBV18 and TRBJ1-1; unclear D gene. Germline CDR1 reads KGHSH; CDR2 reads LQKENI. The germline V and J ends were trimmed by 5 bases and 0 bases, with 10 bases remaining between them. The CDR3 has 14 amino acids. Written as DNA, the CDR3 is TGTGCCAGCTCAGCGGAAAAGATGAACACTGAAGCTTTCTTT. It codes for CASSAEKMNTEAFF. The full variable domain, rest sourced from reference TRBV18 and TRBJ1-1, is NAGVMQNPRHLVRRRGQEARLRCSPMKGHSHVYWYRQLPEEGLKFMVYLQKENIIDESGMPKERFSAEFPKEGPSILRIQQVVRGDSAAYFCASSAEKMNTEAFFGQGTRLTVV.

V and J are TRBV18 and TRBJ1-2; 7 positions agree with TRBD1. J was trimmed by 5 bases and V by 3 bases; bases with no gene match: 6. The CDR3 spans 14 residues. Germline CDR1 reads KGHSH; CDR2 reads LQKENI. The chain's CDR3 is CASSPRRDSYGYTF. In DNA form, the CDR3 reads TGTGCCAGCTCACCGAGACGGGACAGTTATGGCTACACCTTC.

The chain uses TRBV7-9 and TRBJ1-1, with TRBD1 as a possible D gene (6 bases). The CDR3 contains 15 residues. V was trimmed by 2 bases and J by 0 bases, leaving 10 bases between them. Germline lookup yields CDR1 SEHNR and CDR2 FQNEAQ (reference sequence). The chain's CDR3 is CASSLHGQLNTEAFF. The CDR3 DNA reads as TGTGCCAGCAGCTTACACGGACAGCTGAACACTGAAGCTTTCTTT.

The rearrangement uses TRBV2 and TRBJ1-2; D unclear. The CDR3 loop spans 13 amino acids. Trimming shortened V by 6 bases and J by 0 bases, and 8 bases separated the two germline ends. CDR1 and CDR2 (germline): SNHLY, FYNNEI. CDR3 protein: CASREAANYGYTF. CDR3 coding DNA: TGTGCCAGCAGAGAGGCCGCTAACTATGGCTACACCTTC.

This clone has just a few counts. Other DNA variants within this sample encode the same CDR3. The genes are TRBV2 and TRBJ1-2, with D possibly being TRBD1 (5 bases). The V end was cut by 3 bases, the J end by 3 bases, with 8 bases between. The CDR3 contains 13 residues. Germline lookup yields CDR1 SNHLY and CDR2 FYNNEI. The CDR3 coding sequence is TGTGCCAGCAGTGACCAAGGGGACTATGGCTACACCTTC. Its protein is CASSDQGDYGYTF.

This clone has just a few counts. V is TRBV5-5 and J is TRBJ2-1; 10 nucleotides align to TRBD2. Trimming removed 10 bases from V and 5 bases from J; junction bases left unmatched: 9. Germline V lookup: CDR1 SGHKS, CDR2 YYEKEE (reference sequence). This CDR3 spans 14 amino acids. In DNA, the CDR3 is TGTGCCTCCCAGCGGCTAGCGGGAGACAATGAGCAGTTCTTC. This gives the protein CASQRLAGDNEQFF.

This chain links TRBV30 with TRBJ2-5, with D possibly TRBD2 on 5 matching bases. Germline assignment: CDR1 GTSNPN and CDR2 SVGIG (reference sequence). The V gene lost 2 bases and the J gene lost 5 bases, with 18 bases spanning the gap. The CDR3 sequence is 15 residues long. The CDR3 coding sequence is TGTGCCTGGAGTAAAGAGGGAGTGCTTCGTGAGACCCAGTACTTC. Translated, it gives CAWSKEGVLRETQYF.

The chain uses TRBV3-1 (or the pseudogene TRBV3-2) and TRBJ2-1, with 7 bases that match TRBD2. V was pared by 4 bases and J by 2 bases, with 5 bases of the junction left unmatched. The germline V gene encodes CDR1 LGHDT and CDR2 YNNKEL (reference sequence). This CDR3 has 15 residues. As DNA, the CDR3 is TGTGCCAGCAGCCTCCAAGCGGGGCCCTACAATGAGCAGTTCTTC. Its translation is CASSLQAGPYNEQFF.

This chain links TRBV9 with TRBJ1-2; TRBD1 matches 8 bases. CDR1 and CDR2 from the germline V gene are SGDLS and YYNGEE. V shed 0 bases and J 4 bases; nucleotides not matched to a gene: 14. The CDR3 consists of 18 residues. The CDR3 sequence: CASSVVPGQASGRYGYTF. The DNA of the CDR3 is TGTGCCAGCAGCGTAGTCCCGGGACAGGCTTCGGGTCGCTATGGCTACACCTTC.

This clone appeared a few times. The chain joins TRBV18 to TRBJ2-2; D possibly corresponds to TRBD2 (5 bases). The CDR3 runs 15 residues. The germline CDR1 and CDR2 sequences are KGHSH and LQKENI. V dropped 5 bases and J dropped 5 bases, with 15 bases sitting between them. CDR3 amino acids: CASSASGMRTGELFF. The DNA of the CDR3 is TGTGCCAGCTCAGCGAGCGGAATGAGGACCGGGGAGCTGTTTTTT.

The chain employs TRBV5-1 and TRBJ2-7; D is unclear. In germline, CDR1 is SGHRS, CDR2 YFSETQ. Deletions cut 0 bases from V and 2 bases from J, with 9 bases between. The CDR3 contains 14 residues. The CDR3 sequence is CASSLGQNTYEQYF. CDR3 nucleotide sequence: TGCGCCAGCAGCTTGGGACAAAACACCTACGAGCAGTACTTC.

This rearrangement joins TRBV3-1 (or the pseudogene TRBV3-2) to TRBJ2-7, with D hard to call. Germline assignment: CDR1 LGHDT and CDR2 YNNKEL (reference sequence). V lost 1 base, J lost 6 bases, and 13 bases lay in between. The CDR3 loop spans 14 amino acids. This CDR3 reads CASSQGAAGAEQYF. The DNA for the CDR3 is TGTGCCAGCAGCCAAGGGGCTGCCGGCGCCGAGCAGTACTTC.

V gene TRBV9 combines with J gene TRBJ2-3; weak D call: TRBD2 (5 bases). Germline values: CDR1 SGDLS, CDR2 YYNGEE. The V end lost 6 bases, the J end lost 0 bases, and 11 bases lay between the germline ends. The CDR3 has 14 amino acids. The CDR3: CASTRGLSTDTQYF. For the CDR3, the DNA is TGTGCCAGCACACGCGGGCTCAGCACAGATACGCAGTATTTT.

This rearrangement joins TRBV6-1 to TRBJ2-1; D remains ambiguous. Germline loops: CDR1 MNHNS, CDR2 SASEGT. CDR3 size: 12 residues. Trimming removed 3 bases from V and 4 bases from J, with 4 bases in between. The CDR3 DNA reads as TGTGCCAGCAGTGACAATTACAATGAGCAGTTCTTC. This sequence encodes CASSDNYNEQFF.

The chain carries TRBV29-1 and TRBJ1-1, with 7 bases identical to TRBD1. This CDR3 is built from 14 residues. The J segment lost 1 base and the V segment lost 7 bases, leaving 9 bases of the junction unmatched. Germline CDR1 reads SQVTM; CDR2 reads ANQGSEA. The CDR3 region is CSATPGTENTEAFF. CDR3 nucleotides: TGCAGCGCTACACCCGGGACAGAGAACACTGAAGCTTTCTTT.

The chain combines TRBV5-1 with TRBJ2-1, with D unresolved. Between the trimmed V and J ends, which lost 0 bases and 10 bases, there was a span of 5 bases. Germline V gene data show CDR1 as SGHRS and CDR2 as YFSETQ. This CDR3 is 11 amino acids long. This CDR3 reads CASSLEREQFF. The CDR3 bases are TGCGCCAGCAGCTTGGAGAGGGAGCAGTTCTTC.

The J gene is TRBJ2-5, the V gene TRBV10-3; tentative D call: TRBD2 (5 bases). The germline CDR1 and CDR2 sequences are ENHRY and SYGVKD. The V end was cut by 6 bases, the J end by 6 bases, with 14 bases between. The CDR3 extends over 13 amino acids. Here the CDR3 reads CAISPEAGQTQYF. The DNA of the CDR3 is TGTGCCATCAGCCCAGAGGCGGGTCAGACCCAGTACTTC.